This is a list of T cell receptor beta chains from one sample in a study of cytomegalovirus exposure and HLA in healthy donors. The data were produced by immunoSEQ multiplex PCR, yet TCRdb's version contains in-frame clones alone and is incomplete. The table includes more than 90,000 clones, about 68% detected once. The sequencing sample was made of PBMCs. The receptors derive from a woman aged 50 to 60 in good health and CMV-seropositive. Each CDR3 is given with its conserved first and last residue. The D gene is left open where the match is weak. Clone size is shown for a subset of rows, as once, few, many or a class of expanded clone.

TGTGCCAGCAGCACTAAGAACCGCGGGCAGTTCTTAGGTACAGATACGCAGTATTTT CASSTKNRGQFLGTDTQYF . TRBJ2-3 TRBV21-1 few
TGTGCCAGCTGGGACAGGGGGCCCACTGAAGCTTTCTTT CASWDRGPTEAFF TRBD1 TRBJ1-1 TRBV27 .
TGTGCCAGCTCACCACAGGGGAGGACTGAAGCTTTCTTT CASSPQGRTEAFF . TRBJ1-1 TRBV18 few
TGTGCCAGCAGTTTACCGCCGGGACAGGGGTATGGCTACACCTTC CASSLPPGQGYGYTF TRBD1 TRBJ1-2 TRBV28 once
TGCAGCGCCCACCTTAGCGGGGAGCTGTTTTTT CSAHLSGELFF . TRBJ2-2 TRBV29-1 .
TGTGCCAGCAGTTACTCTTTAGACTACACTGAAGCTTTCTTT CASSYSLDYTEAFF . TRBJ1-1 TRBV6-5 once
TGTGCCAGTAGCAAACAAATTTCTAACTATGGCTACACCTTC CASSKQISNYGYTF . TRBJ1-2 TRBV19 few
TGTGCCAGCAGTTACAATCAGGGGCCTAATTCACCCCTCCACTTT CASSYNQGPNSPLHF . TRBJ1-6 TRBV6-6 .
TGCGCCAGCAGCTCACAAGAGACCCAGTACTTC CASSSQETQYF . TRBJ2-5 TRBV5-1 .
TGTGCCAGCAGCTTCCCCCAGAGAGGACAGTTACGGACCTACGGCTACACCTTC CASSFPQRGQLRTYGYTF . TRBJ1-2 TRBV7-9 .
TGTGCCAGCAGCTTGGGAGTTGAGACCCAGTACTTC CASSLGVETQYF . TRBJ2-5 TRBV5-4 .
TGCGCCAGCAGCCGGGACTTGAACTCCTACGAGCAGTACTTC CASSRDLNSYEQYF . TRBJ2-7 TRBV5-1 .
TGTGCCAGCAGCTTAGGGTCCTCCGGGACAGGCGGAAACACCATATATTTT CASSLGSSGTGGNTIYF TRBD1 TRBJ1-3 TRBV7-7 .
TGTGCCAGCTCACCGCAAAGTGGGACTAGCGGGAGTGGTTACGAGCAGTACTTC CASSPQSGTSGSGYEQYF TRBD2 TRBJ2-7 TRBV18 .
TGTGCCAGCAGCCAAGAGGAGGGACAGGGCTATGAGCAGTTCTTC CASSQEEGQGYEQFF TRBD1 TRBJ2-1 TRBV4-2 .
TGTGCCAGTAGTACAGTCGGGACAGGGGTTATTCAGCCCCAGCATTTT CASSTVGTGVIQPQHF TRBD1 TRBJ1-5 TRBV19 .
TGTGCCAGCAGCCGAGACAGAAGGTCTGGCTACACCTTC CASSRDRRSGYTF . TRBJ1-2 TRBV7-2 .
TGTGCCAGCTCACCACCGACACCGGAGGGCACTGAAGCTTTCTTT CASSPPTPEGTEAFF . TRBJ1-1 TRBV18 .
TGTGCCAGCAGCCAAGATAGGGAGCGGGGGCCCCGGAATGAGCAGTTCTTC CASSQDRERGPRNEQFF TRBD2 TRBJ2-1 TRBV4-2 .
TGTGCCAGCATTCAAATAGGCGGGAGCAATGAGCAGTTCTTC CASIQIGGSNEQFF TRBD2 TRBJ2-1 TRBV27 .
TGTGCCAGCAGTGCGGGGGTGAACACTGAAGCTTTCTTT CASSAGVNTEAFF . TRBJ1-1 TRBV6-4 .
TGTGCCAGCAGTCGACACGACAGGCCTTGGGAGCAGTACTTC CASSRHDRPWEQYF . TRBJ2-7 TRBV27 .
TGTGCCAGCAGACCACCTACAGGGGTGCATGGCTACACCTTC CASRPPTGVHGYTF TRBD1 TRBJ1-2 TRBV7-9 .
TGTGCCAGCAGCCCCGGCGACAGCTATGGCTACACCTTC CASSPGDSYGYTF . TRBJ1-2 TRBV28 .
TGTGCTAGTGGTTTGGCACAGGGGTGGGTACAGCCCCAGCATTTT CASGLAQGWVQPQHF TRBD1 TRBJ1-5 TRBV12-5 .
TGTGCCAGCAGCCCTAGCGGGGGGACCTACGAGCAGTACTTC CASSPSGGTYEQYF TRBD2 TRBJ2-7 TRBV9 .
TGTGCCAGCAGCTCGACTGGGGCCAGGGATGAGCAGTTCTTC CASSSTGARDEQFF . TRBJ2-1 TRBV7-9 .
TGTGCCTGGAGTCCCGGGATTGTGGACGGAAACACCATATATTTT CAWSPGIVDGNTIYF . TRBJ1-3 TRBV30 .
TGTGCCAGCGCAGGGGTAGCAGGCTACGAGCAGTACTTC CASAGVAGYEQYF . TRBJ2-7 TRBV28 .
TGTGCCAGCACCAAACAGGGTATTTCCGGGGAGCTGTTTTTT CASTKQGISGELFF . TRBJ2-2 TRBV7-8 .
TGTGCCAGCAGCTCTGACCTAGCGGGGGTGGGAGATACGCAGTATTTT CASSSDLAGVGDTQYF TRBD2 TRBJ2-3 TRBV7-2 few
TGTGCCAGCAGCCCAGTGGCAGGGGGCGATTCACCCCTCCACTTT CASSPVAGGDSPLHF TRBD1 TRBJ1-6 TRBV7-2 few
TGTGCCAGTAACTACGACAGCAATCAGCCCCAGCATTTT CASNYDSNQPQHF . TRBJ1-5 TRBV19 .
TGTGCCAGCAGTCCGCACCCGGCTAGCGGGGGGGCCGGGGAGACCCAGTACTTC CASSPHPASGGAGETQYF TRBD2 TRBJ2-5 TRBV27 .
TGTGCCAGCAGCCAAGTAACTAGCGCTGACTACAATGAGCAGTTCTTC CASSQVTSADYNEQFF TRBD2 TRBJ2-1 TRBV4-2 .
TGTGCCAGCAGTGATCCGTACAGGGAGTCTGGGGCCAACGTCCTGACTTTC CASSDPYRESGANVLTF . TRBJ2-6 TRBV2 once
TGTGCCTGGGTCCTCTTGGGGAGAGAAGCTTTCTTT CAWVLLGREAFF . TRBJ1-1 TRBV30 .
TGCGCCAGCAGCTCCGGGAACAGGGGAGGCGCCTCTGGAAACACCATATATTTT CASSSGNRGGASGNTIYF TRBD1 TRBJ1-3 TRBV5-1 once
TGTGCCAGCAGCTTAACCCAGGGAGGTTACACTGAAGCTTTCTTT CASSLTQGGYTEAFF . TRBJ1-1 TRBV7-6 .
TGTGCCACCAATACCGGCAGGGGTCCCACTGAAGCTTTCTTT CATNTGRGPTEAFF . TRBJ1-1 TRBV15 .
TGTGCCAGCAGGCCCCGCGGGCTAAGGACTGAAGCTTTCTTT CASRPRGLRTEAFF . TRBJ1-1 TRBV6-1 .
TGTGCCAGCAGCTTAGATTTGACAGTATCCACCGGGGAGCTGTTTTTT CASSLDLTVSTGELFF . TRBJ2-2 TRBV11-2 .
TGCGCCAGCAGCTTGGAAGTGGGAGCAGACACCGGGGAGCTGTTTTTT CASSLEVGADTGELFF . TRBJ2-2 TRBV5-1 .
TGTGCCATCAGTGACCCTAACCTACAGGGCTTCTCTGGGGCCAACGTCCTGACTTTC CAISDPNLQGFSGANVLTF . TRBJ2-6 TRBV10-3 .
TGTGCCAGCAGCAAGCCGGGACAGGGGGCTTCGAACACCGGGGAGCTGTTTTTT CASSKPGQGASNTGELFF TRBD1 TRBJ2-2 TRBV5-4 .
TGTGCCAGCAGCTTACTACCGACAACCGGGGAGCTGTTTTTT CASSLLPTTGELFF . TRBJ2-2 TRBV7-9 few
TGTGCCAGCAGTTACTCGTACGGGAACACTGAAGCTTTCTTT CASSYSYGNTEAFF . TRBJ1-1 TRBV6-5 .
TGTGCCAGCAGTGGCGGACAGGGCTCCTACGAGCAGTACTTC CASSGGQGSYEQYF TRBD1 TRBJ2-7 TRBV6-5 .
TGTGCCAGCAGCTTGAGTGGGACAGGGATGAACACTGAAGCTTTCTTT CASSLSGTGMNTEAFF TRBD1 TRBJ1-1 TRBV5-5 .
TGTGCCAGCAGCTACGCGGGACCGACTATGGGGGAGCAGTACTTC CASSYAGPTMGEQYF . TRBJ2-7 TRBV5-6 .
TGTGCCAGCAGCCAAGAGGGAAGACAGGGGGGGAATCAGCCCCAGCATTTT CASSQEGRQGGNQPQHF TRBD1 TRBJ1-5 TRBV4-2 .
TGCGCCAGCAGCCCCCGAGGGGACTTGAACACTGAAGCTTTCTTT CASSPRGDLNTEAFF . TRBJ1-1 TRBV5-1 .
TGCGCCAGCAGCCAAGACCTTCCAGGACTTAGCACTGAAGCTTTCTTT CASSQDLPGLSTEAFF . TRBJ1-1 TRBV4-1 .
TGTGCCAGCAGCTTAGCCCTATTGACAGGGAGTAATTCACCCCTCCACTTT CASSLALLTGSNSPLHF TRBD1 TRBJ1-6 TRBV7-9 .
TGTGCCAGCAGTACAGGGGAAGGATACACCGGGGAGCTGTTTTTT CASSTGEGYTGELFF TRBD1 TRBJ2-2 TRBV6-5 .